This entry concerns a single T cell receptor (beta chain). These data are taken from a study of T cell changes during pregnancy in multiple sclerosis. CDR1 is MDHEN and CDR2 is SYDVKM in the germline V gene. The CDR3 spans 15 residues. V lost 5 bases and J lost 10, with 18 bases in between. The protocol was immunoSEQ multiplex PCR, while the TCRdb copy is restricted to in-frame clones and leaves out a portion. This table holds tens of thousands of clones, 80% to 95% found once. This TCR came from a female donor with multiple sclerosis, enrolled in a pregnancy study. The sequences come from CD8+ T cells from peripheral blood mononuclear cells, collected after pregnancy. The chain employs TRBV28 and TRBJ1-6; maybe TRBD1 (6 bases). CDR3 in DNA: TGTGCCAGCAGTCCTCAGGGGCTGGTCTCCTCACCCCTCCACTTT. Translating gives CASSPQGLVSSPLHF.